Below, 31 T cell receptor beta chains from the same sample are listed, as sequenced in a study of OX40 agonist ivuxolimab in advanced cancers. Method: immunoSEQ multiplex PCR; TCRdb's copy keeps in-frame clones and lacks some. The repertoire holds 65,000 to 85,000 clones, with around 82% as singletons. This material consisted of CD4+ or CD8+ T cells sorted from blood, taken in a trial of the OX40 agonist ivuxolimab. All receptors come from an adult with an advanced solid tumor such as melanoma, head and neck, liver or kidney cancer.

The chain has TRBV7-9 and TRBJ1-1, with TRBD1 as a possible D gene (5 bases). This CDR3 spans 14 amino acids. CDR1 and CDR2 (germline): SEHNR, FQNEAQ (reference sequence). V dropped 6 bases and J dropped 1 base, with 12 bases sitting between them. DNA of the CDR3: TGTGCCAGCAGGGCAGGGCCATCGAACACTGAAGCTTTCTTT. Protein sequence: CASRAGPSNTEAFF. The variable domain in full, completed from reference TRBV7-9 and TRBJ1-1, reads DTGVSQNPRHKITKRGQNVTFRCDPISEHNRLYWYRQTLGQGPEFLTYFQNEAQLEKSRLLSDRFSAERPKGSFSTLEIQRTEQGDSAMYLCASRAGPSNTEAFFGQGTRLTVV.

This chain links TRBV4-1 with TRBJ1-2; D not resolved. Deletions cut 0 bases from V and 3 bases from J, with 11 bases between. Germline assignment: CDR1 MGHRA and CDR2 YSYEKL. The length of the CDR3 is 15 residues. CDR3: CASSQDRVMDYGYTF. The CDR3 bases are TGCGCCAGCAGCCAAGATCGGGTGATGGACTATGGCTACACCTTC.

The chain recombines TRBV5-1 with TRBJ2-7; perhaps TRBD1 as D (5 bases). This CDR3 is built from 14 residues. Between the trimmed V and J ends, which lost 2 bases and 3 bases, there was a span of 12 bases. Germline-derived CDR1 and CDR2 are SGHRS and YFSETQ. In nucleotides, the CDR3 is TGCGCCAGCAGCTTTCCGGACAACGACTACGAGCAGTACTTC. Residues: CASSFPDNDYEQYF.

The chain employs TRBV27 and TRBJ2-3, with 8 nucleotides matching TRBD1. The V and J ends lost 6 bases and 6 bases, in that order; junction bases with no gene match: 5. The CDR3 has 13 residues. Germline values: CDR1 MNHEY, CDR2 SMNVEV (reference sequence). For the CDR3, the DNA is TGTGCCAGCAGACGGACAGGGACGGATACGCAGTATTTT. Protein sequence: CASRRTGTDTQYF.

This clone is a singleton in its sample. The J gene is TRBJ2-3, the V gene TRBV7-8; D may match TRBD1 or TRBD2 (5 bases each). The CDR3 is 14 residues long. V lost 3 bases and J lost 1, with 8 bases in between. CDR1 and CDR2 (germline): SGHVS, FQNEAQ. The CDR3 DNA follows: TGTGCCAGCAGCTTTGGGGGTCGCACAGATACGCAGTATTTT. This gives the protein CASSFGGRTDTQYF.

The J gene is TRBJ2-2, the V gene TRBV6-1, with a possible D match to TRBD2 (5 bases). The CDR3 contains 16 residues. Trimming shortened V by 3 bases and J by 1 base, and 12 bases separated the two germline ends. CDR1 is MNHNS, CDR2 SASEGT, per germline. CDR3 loop: CASSEQGGGNTGELFF. In DNA form, the CDR3 reads TGTGCCAGCAGTGAGCAAGGAGGAGGGAACACCGGGGAGCTGTTTTTT.

The chain employs TRBV4-1 and TRBJ2-5, with D maybe TRBD2 (6 bases). The V gene's germline CDR1 is MGHRA and CDR2 YSYEKL. The CDR3 is 14 amino acids. V lost 6 bases and J lost 6, with 17 bases in between. CDR3 coding DNA: TGCGCCAGCAGTCGGGGGATTCCGACGCAGACCCAGTACTTC. It codes for CASSRGIPTQTQYF.

This chain joins TRBV20-1 and TRBJ2-2; D remains ambiguous. The germline gives CDR1 DFQATT, CDR2 SNEGSKA (reference sequence). CDR3 length equals 11 residues. Trimming took 3 bases from V and 7 from J, leaving 6 bases between them. The DNA of the CDR3 is TGCAGTGCTAGGGGGTACGGGGAGCTGTTTTTT. Translating it yields CSARGYGELFF.

The J gene is TRBJ1-6, the V gene TRBV9, with D tentatively TRBD1 (6 bases). CDR3 length equals 13 residues. Trimming shortened V by 0 bases and J by 10 bases, and 8 bases separated the two germline ends. CDR1 is SGDLS, CDR2 YYNGEE, per germline. Written as DNA, the CDR3 is TGTGCCAGCAGCGTAGTCGGACAGTCACCCCTCCACTTT. Amino acids: CASSVVGQSPLHF.

J is TRBJ2-1 and V is TRBV29-1; D assignment may be TRBD1 or TRBD2 (5 bases each). V lost 8 bases, J lost 0 bases, and 14 bases lay in between. This CDR3 is 14 amino acids long. Per the germline V gene, CDR1 is SQVTM and CDR2 is ANQGSEA. CDR3 loop: CSYDGGYSYNEQFF. As DNA, the CDR3 is TGCAGCTATGATGGGGGATACTCCTACAATGAGCAGTTCTTC.

This sequence joins TRBV30 and TRBJ1-3; no clear D gene. This CDR3 spans 15 amino acids. CDR1 and CDR2 (germline): GTSNPN, SVGIG (reference sequence). V lost 1 base, J lost 0 bases, and 10 bases lay in between. CDR3 nucleotide sequence: TGTGCCTGGAGTGACGCCGGGTTCTCTGGAAACACCATATATTTT. This gives the protein CAWSDAGFSGNTIYF.

The chain couples TRBV29-1 to TRBJ2-5, with a tentative D call TRBD1 (6 bases). The CDR3 spans 12 residues. V gave up 7 bases and J gave up 3 bases, with 12 bases separating them. Germline V gene lookup returns CDR1 SQVTM and CDR2 ANQGSEA. CDR3 bases: TGCAGCGCCGACAGGACCAAAGAGACCCAGTACTTC. Amino acids: CSADRTKETQYF.

The rearrangement links TRBV2 to TRBJ1-1; D remains unclear. CDR1 and CDR2 (germline): SNHLY, FYNNEI. V lost 6 bases and J lost 3, with 14 bases in between. The CDR3 covers 14 residues. The CDR3 DNA reads TGTGCCAGCAGCCCGAACGGGTTCGACACTGAAGCTTTCTTT. Protein product: CASSPNGFDTEAFF.

This chain uses TRBV5-1 with TRBJ2-1; D is unclear. The V and J ends lost 1 base and 1 base respectively, with 12 bases between them. This CDR3 is 16 amino acids long. The germline CDR1 and CDR2 sequences are SGHRS and YFSETQ. CDR3 sequence reads: CASSLLNSRSYNEQFF. The CDR3 nucleotides are TGCGCCAGCAGCTTGTTAAACTCTCGGTCCTACAATGAGCAGTTCTTC.

This chain links TRBV5-1 with TRBJ2-3; 8 nucleotides line up with TRBD1. CDR3 length: 17 residues. With 0 bases clipped from V and 2 bases from J, the junction kept 8 bases outside the gene matches. Germline V gene sequence: CDR1 SGHRS, CDR2 YFSETQ. CDR3: CASSLAGQGLLTDTQYF. CDR3 DNA sequence: TGCGCCAGCAGCTTGGCCGGACAGGGCCTTCTCACAGATACGCAGTATTTT.

This chain uses TRBV18 with TRBJ1-4; TRBD1 might be the D (5 bases). The CDR3 length is 16 residues. V dropped 1 base and J dropped 8 bases, with 17 bases sitting between them. Per germline, CDR1 KGHSH and CDR2 LQKENI. The CDR3 sequence is CASSPQITGSEEKLFF. The CDR3 DNA reads as TGTGCCAGCTCACCACAGATAACAGGATCTGAGGAAAAACTGTTTTTT.

This chain links TRBV7-9 with TRBJ2-7, with 9 bases fitting TRBD1. J was trimmed by 4 bases and V by 5 bases; bases with no gene match: 6. This CDR3 spans 14 amino acids. Germline V CDR1 and CDR2: SEHNR, FQNEAQ (reference sequence). The CDR3 here is CASSKQGARYEQYF. CDR3 coding DNA: TGTGCCAGCAGCAAACAGGGGGCCCGGTACGAGCAGTACTTC.

The V and J genes are TRBV13 and TRBJ2-2; 8 bases fit TRBD1. Germline CDR1 reads PRHDT; CDR2 reads FYEKMQ (reference sequence). The CDR3 runs to 15 residues. Trimming removed 5 bases from V and 3 bases from J; junction bases left unmatched: 5. In nucleotides, the CDR3 is TGTGCCAGCAGCAAGAGACAGGGGTACACCGGGGAGCTGTTTTTT. The encoded protein is CASSKRQGYTGELFF.

The chain has TRBV11-2 and TRBJ1-1; no reliable D call. This CDR3 is 13 amino acids long. V gave up 3 bases and J gave up 4 bases, with 9 bases separating them. The germline V gene encodes CDR1 SGHAT and CDR2 FQNNGV. The CDR3 region has the DNA TGTGCCAGCAGCTTTGAGGTCGTCACTGAAGCTTTCTTT. Protein product: CASSFEVVTEAFF.

This clone was seen once. This sequence joins TRBV6-6 and TRBJ1-2, with a weak D call TRBD1 (6 bases). Trimming took 2 bases from V and 4 from J, leaving 14 bases between them. Germline values: CDR1 MNHNY, CDR2 SVGAGI (reference sequence). The CDR3 consists of 15 residues. Here the CDR3 DNA reads TGTGCCAGCAGTTACGTCCAAGGGGGTATCTATGGCTACACCTTC. It is translated as CASSYVQGGIYGYTF.

CDR3 sequence: CAIGRKPNTEAFF. The DNA for the CDR3 is TGTGCCATCGGGCGGAAGCCGAACACTGAAGCTTTCTTT. The gene calls are TRBV10-3 and TRBJ1-1; no reliable D call. Germline loops: CDR1 ENHRY, CDR2 SYGVKD. V lost 8 bases to trimming and J lost 1 base, with 11 bases between them. The CDR3 loop spans 13 amino acids.

This chain joins TRBV6-5 and TRBJ2-1; 7 nucleotides line up with TRBD2. The V gene's germline CDR1 is MNHEY and CDR2 SVGAGI. Losses at the gene ends were 6 bases for V and 6 bases for J; bases not matched to a gene: 2. The CDR3 spans 12 residues. CDR3 in DNA: TGTGCCAGCAGCAAGCGGGGCAATGAGCAGTTCTTC. Translated: CASSKRGNEQFF.

The chain couples TRBV11-2 to TRBJ2-7, with D possibly matching TRBD1 (5 bases). The CDR3 totals 13 residues. CDR1 SGHAT and CDR2 FQNNGV come from the germline V gene. V lost 5 bases to trimming and J lost 3 bases, with 11 bases between them. CDR3 loop: CASSGRQGYEQYF. DNA of the CDR3: TGTGCCAGCAGCGGACGTCAGGGCTACGAGCAGTACTTC.

The rearrangement joins TRBV5-5 to TRBJ2-1; tentatively, D is TRBD1 or TRBD2 (6 bases each). Trimming stripped 0 bases from V and 4 bases from J, with 11 bases between. CDR3 length: 15 residues. CDR1 and CDR2 from the germline V gene are SGHKS and YYEKEE (reference sequence). Here the CDR3 DNA reads TGTGCCAGCAGCTTGGAGGGGGGAGTGTACAATGAGCAGTTCTTC. It codes for CASSLEGGVYNEQFF.

The rearrangement uses TRBV15 and TRBJ2-1, with D maybe TRBD1 (6 bases). The CDR3 runs to 12 residues. Germline V gives CDR1 LNHNV, CDR2 YYDKDF (reference sequence). With 4 bases removed from V and 8 bases from J, the gap between germline ends came to 9 bases. CDR3 region: CATSTYRDEQFF. Here the CDR3 DNA reads TGTGCCACCAGCACCTACAGGGATGAGCAGTTCTTC.

The V and J genes are TRBV28 and TRBJ1-5; D unclear. The germline V gene has CDR1 MDHEN and CDR2 SYDVKM. CDR3 length: 13 amino acids. V lost 2 bases and J 5 bases, leaving 7 bases between the germline ends. CDR3 sequence: CASSLGRYQPQHF. Written as DNA, the CDR3 is TGTGCCAGCAGTTTAGGAAGATATCAGCCCCAGCATTTT.

This clone showed up just a few times. This chain joins TRBV2 and TRBJ2-5; 9 nucleotides agree with TRBD1. Germline V lookup: CDR1 SNHLY, CDR2 FYNNEI. This CDR3 spans 13 amino acids. V gave up 6 bases and J gave up 2 bases; unmatched junction bases: 1. Here the CDR3 DNA reads TGTGCCAGCAGCGACAGGGGGCAAGAGACCCAGTACTTC. It codes for CASSDRGQETQYF.

The chain recombines TRBV7-2 with TRBJ2-5; possible D gene TRBD2, 5 bases. CDR3 length: 15 amino acids. V lost 2 bases and J lost 7, with 17 bases in between. Germline V CDR1 and CDR2: SGHTA, FQGNSA. The CDR3 reads CASSLFLEVGSTQYF. The CDR3 DNA reads as TGTGCCAGCAGCTTATTTCTGGAGGTGGGGTCGACCCAGTACTTC. Full variable domain (remainder filled in from reference TRBV7-2 and TRBJ2-5): GAGVSQSPSNKVTEKGKDVELRCDPISGHTALYWYRQSLGQGLEFLIYFQGNSAPDKSGLPSDRFSAERTGGSVSTLTIQRTQQEDSAVYLCASSLFLEVGSTQYFGPGTRLLVL.

The chain recombines TRBV18 with TRBJ1-1, with D possibly being TRBD1 (5 bases). Germline CDR1 KGHSH, CDR2 LQKENI. This CDR3 is built from 15 residues. V shed 0 bases and J shed 0 bases, with 8 bases lying between them. The DNA of the CDR3 is TGTGCCAGCTCACCACCGAACAGGATGAACACTGAAGCTTTCTTT. Translated, it gives CASSPPNRMNTEAFF. Supplemented by reference TRBV18 and TRBJ1-1, the full variable domain reads NAGVMQNPRHLVRRRGQEARLRCSPMKGHSHVYWYRQLPEEGLKFMVYLQKENIIDESGMPKERFSAEFPKEGPSILRIQQVVRGDSAAYFCASSPPNRMNTEAFFGQGTRLTVV.

The rearrangement uses TRBV2 and TRBJ1-1, with TRBD1 identical over 7 bases. Germline CDR1 is SNHLY and CDR2 is FYNNEI. The CDR3 runs 14 residues. V shed 6 bases and J 3 bases; nucleotides not matched to a gene: 7. The DNA for the CDR3 is TGTGCCAGCAGCTACGACAGGGCAGACACTGAAGCTTTCTTT. It specifies CASSYDRADTEAFF.

V usage is TRBV2 and J usage is TRBJ2-1; no reliable D call. The CDR3 is 14 residues long. V lost 6 bases and J lost 1, with 10 bases in between. From germline, CDR1 is SNHLY and CDR2 FYNNEI. CDR3 coding DNA: TGTGCCAGCAGCACCCTAGTTTCCTACAATGAGCAGTTCTTC. Its protein is CASSTLVSYNEQFF.